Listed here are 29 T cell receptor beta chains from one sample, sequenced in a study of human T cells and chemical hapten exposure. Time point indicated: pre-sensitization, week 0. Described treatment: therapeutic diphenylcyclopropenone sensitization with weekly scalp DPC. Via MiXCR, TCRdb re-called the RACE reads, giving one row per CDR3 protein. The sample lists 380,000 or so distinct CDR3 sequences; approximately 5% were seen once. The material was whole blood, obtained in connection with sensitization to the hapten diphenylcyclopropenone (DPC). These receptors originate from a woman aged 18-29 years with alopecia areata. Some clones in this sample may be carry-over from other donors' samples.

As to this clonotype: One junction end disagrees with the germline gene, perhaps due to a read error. CDR3 sequence (DNA): TGCGCCAGCAGTCCACGGACAGGGAAGGGGGGAGCTTTCTTT. The encoded protein is CASSPRTGKGGAFF. This rearrangement joins TRBV27 to TRBJ1-1, with 8 bases that match TRBD1. CDR3 length: 14 amino acids. Germline CDR1 reads MNHEY; CDR2 reads SMNVEV (reference sequence).

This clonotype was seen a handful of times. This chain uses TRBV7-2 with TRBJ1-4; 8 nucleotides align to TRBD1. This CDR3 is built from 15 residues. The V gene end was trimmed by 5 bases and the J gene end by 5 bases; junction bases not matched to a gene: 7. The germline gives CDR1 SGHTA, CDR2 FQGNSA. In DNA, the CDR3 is TGTGCCAGCAGCCCCCGGACAGGGTTAAATGAAAAACTGTTTTTT. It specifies CASSPRTGLNEKLFF.

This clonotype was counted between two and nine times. CDR3 nucleotides: TGTGCCAGCAGCTTAGTTCGGGACGGGGAGCTGTTTTTT. It yields the protein CASSLVRDGELFF. The chain has TRBV7-2 and TRBJ2-2; perhaps TRBD2 as D (5 bases). Germline values: CDR1 SGHTA, CDR2 FQGNSA. The length of the CDR3 is 13 residues. Trimming took off 1 base at V and 7 bases at J, with 7 bases between the two ends. The whole variable domain, remainder taken from reference TRBV7-2 and TRBJ2-2, is GAGVSQSPSNKVTEKGKDVELRCDPISGHTALYWYRQSLGQGLEFLIYFQGNSAPDKSGLPSDRFSAERTGGSVSTLTIQRTQQEDSAVYLCASSLVRDGELFFGEGSRLTVL.

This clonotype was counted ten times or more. CDR3: CASKTVSSYEQYF. The CDR3 DNA is TGTGCCAGCAAGACGGTGAGCTCCTACGAGCAGTACTTC. The chain recombines TRBV6-5 with TRBJ2-7; the D is unclear. This CDR3 is built from 13 residues. Germline V gene data show CDR1 as MNHEY and CDR2 as SVGAGI. V was cut by 7 bases and J by 0 bases, with 10 bases left in between.

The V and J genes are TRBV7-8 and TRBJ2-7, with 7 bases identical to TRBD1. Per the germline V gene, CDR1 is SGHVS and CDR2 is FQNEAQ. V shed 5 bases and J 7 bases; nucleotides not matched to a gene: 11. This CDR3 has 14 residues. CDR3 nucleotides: TGTGCCAGCAGCCCCGGGACAGCCGACGTGGAGCAGTACTTC. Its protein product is CASSPGTADVEQYF.

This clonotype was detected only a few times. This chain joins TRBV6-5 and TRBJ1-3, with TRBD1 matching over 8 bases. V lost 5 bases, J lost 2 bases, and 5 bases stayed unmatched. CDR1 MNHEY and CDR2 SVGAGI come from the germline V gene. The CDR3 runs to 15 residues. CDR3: CASSMTTGAGNTIYF. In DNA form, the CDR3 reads TGTGCCAGCAGTATGACGACAGGGGCTGGAAACACCATATATTTT.

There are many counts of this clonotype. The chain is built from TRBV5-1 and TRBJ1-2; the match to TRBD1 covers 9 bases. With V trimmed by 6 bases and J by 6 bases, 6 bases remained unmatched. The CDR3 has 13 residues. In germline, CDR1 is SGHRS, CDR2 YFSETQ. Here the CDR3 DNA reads TGCGCCAGCAACGTACAGGGGGCAGATGGCTACACCTTC. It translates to CASNVQGADGYTF.

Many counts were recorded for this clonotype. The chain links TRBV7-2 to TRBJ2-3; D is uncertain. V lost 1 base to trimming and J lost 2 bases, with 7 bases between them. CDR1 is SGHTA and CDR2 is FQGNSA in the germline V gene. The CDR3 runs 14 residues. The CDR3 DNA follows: TGTGCCAGCAGCTTAGTCGGATTCACAGATACGCAGTATTTT. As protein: CASSLVGFTDTQYF.

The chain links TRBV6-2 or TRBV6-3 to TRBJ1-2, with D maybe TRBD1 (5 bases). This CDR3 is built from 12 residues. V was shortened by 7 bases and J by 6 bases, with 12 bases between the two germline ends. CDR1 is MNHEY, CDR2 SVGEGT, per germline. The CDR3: CASTQLGDGYTF. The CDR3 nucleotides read TGTGCCAGCACCCAACTGGGGGATGGCTACACCTTC.

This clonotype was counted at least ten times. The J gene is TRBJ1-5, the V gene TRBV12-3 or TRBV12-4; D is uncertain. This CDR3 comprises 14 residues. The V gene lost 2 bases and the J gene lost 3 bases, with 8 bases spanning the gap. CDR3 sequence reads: CASSLITSNQPQHF. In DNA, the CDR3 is TGTGCCAGCAGTTTAATTACTTCCAATCAGCCCCAGCATTTT.

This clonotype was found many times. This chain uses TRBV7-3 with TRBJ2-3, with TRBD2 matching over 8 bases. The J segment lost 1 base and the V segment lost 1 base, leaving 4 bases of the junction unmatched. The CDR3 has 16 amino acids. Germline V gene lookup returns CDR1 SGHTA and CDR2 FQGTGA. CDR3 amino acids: CASSLMRGAGTDTQYF. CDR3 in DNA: TGTGCCAGCAGCTTAATGCGGGGGGCAGGCACAGATACGCAGTATTTT.

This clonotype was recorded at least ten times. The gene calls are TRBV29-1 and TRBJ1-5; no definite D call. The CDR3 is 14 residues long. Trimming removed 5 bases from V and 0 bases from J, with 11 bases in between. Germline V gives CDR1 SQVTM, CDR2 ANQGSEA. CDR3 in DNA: TGCAGCGTTAGTCCGGGTTATAGCAATCAGCCCCAGCATTTT. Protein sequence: CSVSPGYSNQPQHF. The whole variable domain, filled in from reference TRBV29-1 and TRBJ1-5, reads SAVISQKPSRDICQRGTSLTIQCQVDSQVTMMFWYRQQPGQSLTLIATANQGSEATYESGFVIDKFPISRPNLTFSTLTVSNMSPEDSSIYLCSVSPGYSNQPQHFGDGTRLSIL.

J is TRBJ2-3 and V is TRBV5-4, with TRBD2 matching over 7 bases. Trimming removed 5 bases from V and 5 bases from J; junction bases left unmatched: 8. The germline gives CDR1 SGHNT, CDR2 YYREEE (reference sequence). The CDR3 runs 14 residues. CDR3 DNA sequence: TGTGCCAGCAGTCTCGGACTAGAGTTAGATACGCAGTATTTT. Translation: CASSLGLELDTQYF.

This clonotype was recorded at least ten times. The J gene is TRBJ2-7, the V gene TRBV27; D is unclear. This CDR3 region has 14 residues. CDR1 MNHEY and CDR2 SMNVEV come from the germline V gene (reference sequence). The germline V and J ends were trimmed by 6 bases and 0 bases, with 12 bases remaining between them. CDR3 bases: TGTGCCAGCAGATGGACGGTGAGCTCCTACGAGCAGTACTTC. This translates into CASRWTVSSYEQYF.

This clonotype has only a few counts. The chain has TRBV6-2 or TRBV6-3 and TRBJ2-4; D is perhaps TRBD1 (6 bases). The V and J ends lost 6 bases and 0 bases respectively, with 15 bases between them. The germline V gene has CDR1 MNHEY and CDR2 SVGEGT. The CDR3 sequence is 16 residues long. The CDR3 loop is CASSLHRVIAKNIQYF. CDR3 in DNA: TGTGCCAGCAGCCTCCACAGGGTGATAGCCAAAAACATTCAGTACTTC.

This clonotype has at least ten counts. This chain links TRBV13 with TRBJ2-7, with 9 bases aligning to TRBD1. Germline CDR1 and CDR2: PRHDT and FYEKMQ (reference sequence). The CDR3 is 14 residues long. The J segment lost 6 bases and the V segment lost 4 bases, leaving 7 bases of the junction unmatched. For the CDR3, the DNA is TGTGCCAGCAGCTCGGGACAGGGTCTTAGCGAGCAGTACTTC. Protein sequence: CASSSGQGLSEQYF. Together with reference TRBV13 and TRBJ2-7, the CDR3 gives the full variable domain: AAGVIQSPRHLIKEKRETATLKCYPIPRHDTVYWYQQGPGQDPQFLISFYEKMQSDKGSIPDRFSAQQFSDYHSELNMSSLELGDSALYFCASSSGQGLSEQYFGPGTRLTVT.

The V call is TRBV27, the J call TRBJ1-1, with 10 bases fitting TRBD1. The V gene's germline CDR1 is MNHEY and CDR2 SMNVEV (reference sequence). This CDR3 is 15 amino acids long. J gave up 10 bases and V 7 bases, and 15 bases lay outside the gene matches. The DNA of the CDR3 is TGTGCCAGCACCCCAGCTGGGGACAGGGGAGTGGTAGCTTTCTTT. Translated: CASTPAGDRGVVAFF.

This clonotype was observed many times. CDR3 protein: CASSSHIQGVETQYF. As DNA, the CDR3 is TGTGCCAGCAGCTCACACATTCAGGGGGTGGAGACCCAGTACTTC. The J gene is TRBJ2-5, the V gene TRBV7-8; 7 bases fit TRBD1. Germline V gene lookup returns CDR1 SGHVS and CDR2 FQNEAQ. This CDR3 spans 15 amino acids. V lost 4 bases to trimming and J lost 5 bases; unmatched junction nucleotides: 10.

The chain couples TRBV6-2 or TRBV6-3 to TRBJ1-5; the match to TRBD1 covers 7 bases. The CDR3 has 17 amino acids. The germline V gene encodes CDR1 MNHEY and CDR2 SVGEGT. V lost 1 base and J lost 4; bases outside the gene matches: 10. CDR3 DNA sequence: TGTGCCAGCAGTTACTTCCTTGGACAGGAGCATAATCAGCCCCAGCATTTT. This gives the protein CASSYFLGQEHNQPQHF.

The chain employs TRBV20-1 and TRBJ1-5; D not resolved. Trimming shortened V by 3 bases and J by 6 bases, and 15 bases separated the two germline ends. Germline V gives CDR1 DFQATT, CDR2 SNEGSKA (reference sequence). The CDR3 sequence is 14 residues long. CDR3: CSASLLPRRQPQHF. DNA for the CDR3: TGCAGTGCTAGCCTACTCCCTAGGCGTCAGCCCCAGCATTTT.

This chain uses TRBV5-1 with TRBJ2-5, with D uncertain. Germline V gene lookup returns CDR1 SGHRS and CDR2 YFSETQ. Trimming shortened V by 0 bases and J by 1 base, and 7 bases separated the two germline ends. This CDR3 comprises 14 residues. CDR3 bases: TGCGCCAGCAGCTTGGCCGTCCCCCAAGAGACCCAGTACTTC. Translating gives CASSLAVPQETQYF.

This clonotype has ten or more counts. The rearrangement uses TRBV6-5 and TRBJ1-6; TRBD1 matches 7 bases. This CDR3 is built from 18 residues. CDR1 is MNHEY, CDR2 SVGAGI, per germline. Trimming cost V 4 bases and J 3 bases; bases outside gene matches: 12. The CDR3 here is CASSFAGDREIYNSPLHF. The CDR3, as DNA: TGTGCCAGCAGTTTCGCCGGAGACAGGGAAATCTATAATTCACCCCTCCACTTT.

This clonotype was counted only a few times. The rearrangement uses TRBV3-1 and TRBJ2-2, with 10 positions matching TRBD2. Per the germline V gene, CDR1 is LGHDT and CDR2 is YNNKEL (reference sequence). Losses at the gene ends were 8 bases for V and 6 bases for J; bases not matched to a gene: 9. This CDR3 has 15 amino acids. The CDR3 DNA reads TGTGCCAGCCGACATAGCGGGGGGATGGCCGGGGAGCTGTTTTTT. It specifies CASRHSGGMAGELFF. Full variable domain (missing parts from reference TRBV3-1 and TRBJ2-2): DTAVSQTPKYLVTQMGNDKSIKCEQNLGHDTMYWYKQDSKKFLKIMFSYNNKELIINETVPNRFSPKSPDKAHLNLHINSLELGDSAVYFCASRHSGGMAGELFFGEGSRLTVL.

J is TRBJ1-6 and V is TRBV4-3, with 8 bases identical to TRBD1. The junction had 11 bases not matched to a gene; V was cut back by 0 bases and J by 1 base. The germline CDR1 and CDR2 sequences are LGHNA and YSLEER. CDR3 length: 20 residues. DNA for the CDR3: TGCGCCAGCAGCCAAGATTCCGCGCACAGGGGGTTATCCTATAATTCACCCCTCCACTTT. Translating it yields CASSQDSAHRGLSYNSPLHF.

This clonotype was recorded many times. The CDR3, as DNA: TGTGCCAGCAGTGTTACTAGCCAGCCCCAGCATTTT. Its translation is CASSVTSQPQHF. The rearrangement links TRBV28 to TRBJ1-5; D call uncertain. CDR3 size: 12 residues. V lost 5 bases to trimming and J lost 7 bases, with 9 bases between them. From germline, CDR1 is MDHEN and CDR2 SYDVKM.

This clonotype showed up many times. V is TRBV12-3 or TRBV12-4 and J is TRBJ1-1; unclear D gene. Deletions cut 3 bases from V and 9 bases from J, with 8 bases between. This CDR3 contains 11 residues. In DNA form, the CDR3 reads TGTGCCAGCAGTTTGAGTCGGCAAGCTTTCTTT. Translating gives CASSLSRQAFF.

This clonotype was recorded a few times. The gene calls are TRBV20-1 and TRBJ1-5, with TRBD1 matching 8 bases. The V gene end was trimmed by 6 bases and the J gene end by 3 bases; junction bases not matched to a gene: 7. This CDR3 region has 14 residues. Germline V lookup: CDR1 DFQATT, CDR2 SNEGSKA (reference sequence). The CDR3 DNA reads TGCAGTGCCCGGGACAGGCTACTCAATCAGCCCCAGCATTTT. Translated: CSARDRLLNQPQHF.

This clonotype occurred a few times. CDR3 coding DNA: TGTGCCAGCAGTTTAAGTTTGACAGGGAATGGGGTTCAGTACTTC. The encoded protein is CASSLSLTGNGVQYF. The V call is TRBV12-3 or TRBV12-4, the J call TRBJ2-4, with 7 bases fitting TRBD1. J lost 11 bases, V lost 2 bases, and 12 bases had no gene match. This CDR3 spans 15 amino acids.

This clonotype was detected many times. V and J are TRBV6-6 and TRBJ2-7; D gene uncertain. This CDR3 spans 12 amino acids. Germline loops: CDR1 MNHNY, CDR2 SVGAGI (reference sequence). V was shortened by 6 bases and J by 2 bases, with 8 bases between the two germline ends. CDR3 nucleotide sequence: TGTGCCAGCAGCCTCGACCCCTACGAGCAGTACTTC. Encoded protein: CASSLDPYEQYF.